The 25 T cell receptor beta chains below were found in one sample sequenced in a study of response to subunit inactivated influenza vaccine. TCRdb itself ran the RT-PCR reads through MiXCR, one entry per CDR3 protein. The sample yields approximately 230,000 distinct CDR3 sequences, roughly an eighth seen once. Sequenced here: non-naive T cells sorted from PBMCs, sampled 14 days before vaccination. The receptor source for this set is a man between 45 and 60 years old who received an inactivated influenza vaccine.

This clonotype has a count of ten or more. The CDR3 reads CASSSGGNTEAFF. In nucleotides, the CDR3 is TGTGCCAGCAGCTCAGGGGGGAATACTGAAGCTTTCTTT. V usage is TRBV7-9 and J usage is TRBJ1-1, with 7 bases that match TRBD1. Germline V lookup: CDR1 SEHNR, CDR2 FQNEAQ (reference sequence). The CDR3 loop spans 13 amino acids. Unmatched junction bases numbered 4, after V lost 4 bases and J lost 5 bases.

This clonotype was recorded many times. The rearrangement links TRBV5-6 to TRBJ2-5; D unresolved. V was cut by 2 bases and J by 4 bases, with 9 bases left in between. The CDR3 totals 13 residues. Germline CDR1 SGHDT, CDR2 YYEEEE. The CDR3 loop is CASSFGESETQYF. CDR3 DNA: TGTGCCAGCAGCTTTGGGGAATCAGAGACCCAGTACTTC.

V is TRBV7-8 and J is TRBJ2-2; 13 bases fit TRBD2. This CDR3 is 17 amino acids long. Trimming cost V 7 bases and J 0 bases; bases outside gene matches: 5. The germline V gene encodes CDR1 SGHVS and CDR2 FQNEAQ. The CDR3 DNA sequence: TGTGCCAGCACCTACGGGACTAGCGGGGCGAACACCGGGGAGCTGTTTTTT. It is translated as CASTYGTSGANTGELFF.

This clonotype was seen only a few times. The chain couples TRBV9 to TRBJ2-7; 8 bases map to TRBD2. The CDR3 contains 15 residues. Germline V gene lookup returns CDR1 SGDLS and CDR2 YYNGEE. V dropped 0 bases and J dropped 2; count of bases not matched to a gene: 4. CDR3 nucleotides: TGTGCCAGCAGCGTAGATCCGGGAGGGCCCTACGAGCAGTACTTC. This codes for CASSVDPGGPYEQYF. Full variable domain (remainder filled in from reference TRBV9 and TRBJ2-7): DSGVTQTPKHLITATGQRVTLRCSPRSGDLSVYWYQQSLDQGLQFLIQYYNGEERAKGNILERFSAQQFPDLHSELNLSSLELGDSALYFCASSVDPGGPYEQYFGPGTRLTVT.

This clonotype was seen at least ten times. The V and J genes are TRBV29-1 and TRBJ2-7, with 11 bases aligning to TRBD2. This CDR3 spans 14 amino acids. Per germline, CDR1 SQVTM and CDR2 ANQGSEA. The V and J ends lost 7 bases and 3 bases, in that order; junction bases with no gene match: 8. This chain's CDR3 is CSGVSGTSGYEQYF. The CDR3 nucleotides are TGCAGCGGCGTATCCGGGACTAGCGGCTACGAGCAGTACTTC.

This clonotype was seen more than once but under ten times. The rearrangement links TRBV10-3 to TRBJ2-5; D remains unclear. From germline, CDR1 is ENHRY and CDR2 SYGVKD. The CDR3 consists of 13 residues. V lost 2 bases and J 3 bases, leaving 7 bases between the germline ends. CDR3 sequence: CAISEIPEETQYF. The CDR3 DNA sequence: TGTGCCATCAGTGAGATCCCTGAAGAGACCCAGTACTTC.

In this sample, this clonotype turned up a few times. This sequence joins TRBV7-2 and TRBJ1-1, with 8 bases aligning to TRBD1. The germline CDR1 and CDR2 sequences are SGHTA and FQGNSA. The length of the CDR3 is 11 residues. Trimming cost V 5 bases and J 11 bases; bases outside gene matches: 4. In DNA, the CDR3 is TGTGCCAGCAGCACTACAGGGGGGGCTTTCTTT. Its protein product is CASSTTGGAFF.

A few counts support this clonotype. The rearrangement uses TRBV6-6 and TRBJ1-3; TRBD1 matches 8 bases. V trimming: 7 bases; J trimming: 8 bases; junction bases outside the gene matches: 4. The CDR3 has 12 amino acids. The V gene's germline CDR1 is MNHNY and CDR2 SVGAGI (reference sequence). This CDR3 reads CASTGQGYTIYF. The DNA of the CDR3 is TGTGCCAGCACCGGACAGGGCTACACCATATATTTT.

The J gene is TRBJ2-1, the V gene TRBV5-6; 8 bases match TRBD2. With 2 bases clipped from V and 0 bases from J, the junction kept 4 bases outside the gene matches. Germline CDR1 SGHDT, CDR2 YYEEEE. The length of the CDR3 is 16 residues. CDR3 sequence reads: CASSLNLAGSYNEQFF. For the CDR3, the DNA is TGTGCCAGCAGCTTAAATCTAGCGGGCTCCTACAATGAGCAGTTCTTC.

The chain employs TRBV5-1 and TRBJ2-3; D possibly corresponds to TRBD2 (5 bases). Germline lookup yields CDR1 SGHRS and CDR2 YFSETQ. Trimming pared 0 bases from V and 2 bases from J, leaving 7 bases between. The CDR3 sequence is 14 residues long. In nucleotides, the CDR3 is TGCGCCAGCAGCTTGGGAGGGCACACAGATACGCAGTATTTT. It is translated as CASSLGGHTDTQYF.

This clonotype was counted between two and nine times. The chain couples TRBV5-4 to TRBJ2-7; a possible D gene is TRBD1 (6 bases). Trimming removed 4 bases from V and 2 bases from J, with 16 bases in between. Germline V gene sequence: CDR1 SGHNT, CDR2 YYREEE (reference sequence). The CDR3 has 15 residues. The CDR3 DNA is TGTGCCAGCAGCACTGGACAGAGGAATCCCTACGAGCAGTACTTC. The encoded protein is CASSTGQRNPYEQYF.

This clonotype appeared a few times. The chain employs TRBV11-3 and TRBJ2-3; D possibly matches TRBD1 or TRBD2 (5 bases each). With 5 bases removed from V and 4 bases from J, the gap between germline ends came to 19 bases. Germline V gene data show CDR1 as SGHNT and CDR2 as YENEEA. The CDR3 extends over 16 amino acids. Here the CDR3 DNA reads TGTGCCAGCAGCCGTGGGGGAACCCTCGGTCCAGATACGCAGTATTTT. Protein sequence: CASSRGGTLGPDTQYF.

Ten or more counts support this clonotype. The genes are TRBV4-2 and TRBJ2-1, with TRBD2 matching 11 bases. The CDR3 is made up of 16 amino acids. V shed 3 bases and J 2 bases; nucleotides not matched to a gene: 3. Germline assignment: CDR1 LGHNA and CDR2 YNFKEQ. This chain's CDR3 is CASSQTSGDTYNEQFF. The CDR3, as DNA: TGTGCCAGCAGCCAGACTAGCGGGGACACCTACAATGAGCAGTTCTTC.

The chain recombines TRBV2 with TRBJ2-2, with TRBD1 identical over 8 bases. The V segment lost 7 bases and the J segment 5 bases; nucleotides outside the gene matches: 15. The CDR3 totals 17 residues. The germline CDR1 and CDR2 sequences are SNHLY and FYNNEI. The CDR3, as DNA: TGTGCCAGCATCCTATCCCGGGACAGGTTGGGGACCGGGGAGCTGTTTTTT. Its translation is CASILSRDRLGTGELFF.

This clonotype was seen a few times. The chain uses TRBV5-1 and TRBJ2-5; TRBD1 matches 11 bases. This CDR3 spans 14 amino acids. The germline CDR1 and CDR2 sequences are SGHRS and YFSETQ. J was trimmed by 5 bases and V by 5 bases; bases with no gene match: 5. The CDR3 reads CASRDRGLTETQYF. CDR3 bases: TGCGCCAGCAGGGACAGGGGGCTTACGGAGACCCAGTACTTC.

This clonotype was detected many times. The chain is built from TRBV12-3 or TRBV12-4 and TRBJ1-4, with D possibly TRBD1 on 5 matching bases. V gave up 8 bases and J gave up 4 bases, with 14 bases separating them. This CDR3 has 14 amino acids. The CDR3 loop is CASGPGRSNEKLFF. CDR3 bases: TGTGCCAGCGGACCGGGACGGAGTAATGAAAAACTGTTTTTT.

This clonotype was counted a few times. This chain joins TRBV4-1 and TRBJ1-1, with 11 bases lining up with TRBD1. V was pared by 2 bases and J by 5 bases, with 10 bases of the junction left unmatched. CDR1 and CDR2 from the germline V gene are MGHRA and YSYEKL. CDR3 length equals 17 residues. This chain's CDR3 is CASSQPGTGGDRTEAFF. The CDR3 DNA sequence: TGCGCCAGCAGCCAACCCGGGACAGGGGGGGATAGGACTGAAGCTTTCTTT.

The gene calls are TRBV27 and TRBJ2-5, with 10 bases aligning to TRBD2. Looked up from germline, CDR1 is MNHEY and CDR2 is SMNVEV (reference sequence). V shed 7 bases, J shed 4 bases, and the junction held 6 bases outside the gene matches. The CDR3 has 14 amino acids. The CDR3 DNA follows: TGTGCCAGCAAGCCCCTAGCGGGAGCAGAGACCCAGTACTTC. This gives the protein CASKPLAGAETQYF.

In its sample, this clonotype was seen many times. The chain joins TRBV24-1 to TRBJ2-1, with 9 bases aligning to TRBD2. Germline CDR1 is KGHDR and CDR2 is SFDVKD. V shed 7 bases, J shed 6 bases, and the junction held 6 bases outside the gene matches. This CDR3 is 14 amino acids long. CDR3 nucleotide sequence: TGTGCCACCAGACGAGGGACTAGCAGCAATGAGCAGTTCTTC. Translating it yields CATRRGTSSNEQFF.

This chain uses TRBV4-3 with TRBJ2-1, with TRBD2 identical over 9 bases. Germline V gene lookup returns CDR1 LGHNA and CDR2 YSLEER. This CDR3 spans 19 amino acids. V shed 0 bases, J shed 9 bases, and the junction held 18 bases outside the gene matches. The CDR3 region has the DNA TGCGCCAGCAGCCAAGATCTGGTACCCAGCGGGAGGCTAGGGGGTGAGCAGTTCTTC. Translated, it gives CASSQDLVPSGRLGGEQFF.

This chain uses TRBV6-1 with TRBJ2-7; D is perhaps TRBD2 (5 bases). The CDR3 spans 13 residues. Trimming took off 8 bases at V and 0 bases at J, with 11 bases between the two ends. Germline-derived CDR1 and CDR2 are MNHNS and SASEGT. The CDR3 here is CASARGLSYEQYF. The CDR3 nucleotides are TGTGCCAGCGCCCGTGGACTCTCCTACGAGCAGTACTTC.

Written as DNA, the CDR3 is TGCAGTGCTAGAGACGGACGCGCTGAAGCTTTCTTT. Residues: CSARDGRAEAFF. The rearrangement joins TRBV20-1 to TRBJ1-1; D is unresolved. From germline, CDR1 is DFQATT and CDR2 SNEGSKA (reference sequence). Trimming removed 0 bases from V and 6 bases from J, with 8 bases in between. The CDR3 consists of 12 residues.

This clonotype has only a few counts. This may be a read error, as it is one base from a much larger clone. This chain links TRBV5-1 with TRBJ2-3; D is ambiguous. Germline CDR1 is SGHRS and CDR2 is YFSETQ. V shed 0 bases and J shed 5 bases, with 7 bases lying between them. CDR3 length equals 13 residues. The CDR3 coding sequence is TGCGCCAGCAGCTTGGGACACAGAGATACGCAGTATTTT. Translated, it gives CASSLGHRDTQYF.

Here the CDR3 DNA reads TGTGCCAGCTCACCAAGTTCGAAAGCAAACATTCAGTACTTC. Encoded protein: CASSPSSKANIQYF. The J gene is TRBJ2-4, the V gene TRBV18; D is unresolved. Trimming cost V 2 bases and J 6 bases, with 11 bases left between them. This CDR3 region has 14 residues. Germline CDR1 is KGHSH and CDR2 is LQKENI. Full variable domain (missing parts from reference TRBV18 and TRBJ2-4): NAGVMQNPRHLVRRRGQEARLRCSPMKGHSHVYWYRQLPEEGLKFMVYLQKENIIDESGMPKERFSAEFPKEGPSILRIQQVVRGDSAAYFCASSPSSKANIQYFGAGTRLSVL.

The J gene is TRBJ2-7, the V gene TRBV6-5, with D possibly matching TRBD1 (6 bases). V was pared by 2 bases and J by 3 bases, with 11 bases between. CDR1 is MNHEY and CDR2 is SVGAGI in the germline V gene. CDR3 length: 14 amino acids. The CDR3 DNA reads TGTGCCAGCAGTTACGGGGACACTAACTACGAGCAGTACTTC. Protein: CASSYGDTNYEQYF.